This TCR beta chain was observed in a study of tumor-infiltrating lymphocytes in localized non-small cell lung cancer. CDR1 MNHEY and CDR2 SMNVEV come from the germline V gene (reference sequence). V gave up 3 bases and J gave up 7 bases, with 6 bases separating them. The CDR3 consists of 12 residues. The table came from immunoSEQ multiplex PCR; TCRdb's copy has only in-frame clones and leaves some out. The table records fewer than 15,000 clones, roughly 80% of them present only once. Source material: uninvolved lung tissue not adjacent to the tumor. The clonotype was recovered from a human donor with non-small cell lung cancer. The chain links TRBV27 to TRBJ2-2; no firm D call. CDR3 DNA: TGTGCCAGCAGTTTCATTGGCGGGGAGCTGTTTTTT. Translation: CASSFIGGELFF.